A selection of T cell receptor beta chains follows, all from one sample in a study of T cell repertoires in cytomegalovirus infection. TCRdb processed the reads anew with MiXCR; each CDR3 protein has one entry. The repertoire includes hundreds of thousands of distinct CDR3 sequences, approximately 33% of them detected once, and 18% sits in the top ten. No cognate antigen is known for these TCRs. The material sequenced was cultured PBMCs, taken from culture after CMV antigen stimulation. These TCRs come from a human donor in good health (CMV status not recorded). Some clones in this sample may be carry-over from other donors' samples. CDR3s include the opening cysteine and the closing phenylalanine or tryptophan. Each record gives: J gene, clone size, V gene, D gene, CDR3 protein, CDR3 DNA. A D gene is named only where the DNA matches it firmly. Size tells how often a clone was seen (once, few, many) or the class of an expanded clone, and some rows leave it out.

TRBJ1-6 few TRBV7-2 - CASSPHLQEHYNSPLHF TGTGCCAGCAGCCCCCACCTCCAAGAACACTATAATTCACCCCTCCACTTT
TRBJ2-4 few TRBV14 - CASSQTPFEIQKKNIQYF TGTGCCAGCAGCCAGACCCCATTTGAGATCCAGAAAAAAAACATTCAGTACTTC
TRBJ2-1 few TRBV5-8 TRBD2 CASSSTGTSGASRNEQFF TGTGCCAGCAGCTCTACCGGGACTAGCGGGGCCTCAAGGAATGAGCAGTTCTTC
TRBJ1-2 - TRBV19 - CASSIQPGVSYGYTF TGTGCCAGTAGTATCCAGCCAGGGGTCTCCTATGGCTACACCTTC
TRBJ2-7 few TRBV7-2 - CASSLALNGGYEQYF TGTGCCAGCAGCTTAGCGCTAAATGGGGGATACGAGCAGTACTTC
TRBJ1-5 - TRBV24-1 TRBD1 CATSDAGQDNQPQHF TGTGCCACCAGTGACGCCGGACAGGACAATCAGCCCCAGCATTTT
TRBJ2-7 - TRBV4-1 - CASSQVDRTYEQYF TGCGCCAGCAGCCAAGTCGACAGGACCTACGAGCAGTACTTC
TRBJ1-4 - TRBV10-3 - CAISETGIGEKLFF TGTGCCATCAGTGAGACAGGGATTGGCGAAAAACTGTTTTTT
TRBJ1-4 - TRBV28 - CASNSGFTNEKLFF TGTGCCAGCAACTCGGGGTTTACTAATGAAAAACTGTTTTTT
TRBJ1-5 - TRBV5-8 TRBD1 CASSRVQGADQHF TGTGCCAGCAGCCGAGTACAGGGGGCGGACCAGCATTTT
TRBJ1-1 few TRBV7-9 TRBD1 CASSSRQGENTEAFF TGTGCCAGCAGCTCCCGACAGGGAGAGAACACTGAAGCTTTCTTT
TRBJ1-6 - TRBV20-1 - CSARMRGVVGSPLHF TGCAGTGCTAGGATGCGCGGGGTTGTTGGTTCACCCCTCCACTTT
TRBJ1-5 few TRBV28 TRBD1 CASTQYRGQGRQPQHF TGTGCCAGCACACAATACCGAGGACAGGGGAGACAGCCCCAGCATTTT
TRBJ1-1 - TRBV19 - CASSIAGAAPGF TGTGCCAGTAGTATAGCCGGGGCAGCCCCAGGGTTT
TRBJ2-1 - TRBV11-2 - CASSASGVGSYNEQFF TGTGCCAGCAGCGCTTCTGGGGTTGGGTCCTACAATGAGCAGTTCTTC
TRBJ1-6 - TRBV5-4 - CASSLDWNSPLHF TGTGCCAGCAGCTTGGACTGGAATTCACCCCTCCACTTT
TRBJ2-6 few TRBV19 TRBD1 CASSLGTGISGANVLTF TGTGCCAGTAGTTTGGGGACAGGGATTTCTGGGGCCAACGTCCTGACTTTC
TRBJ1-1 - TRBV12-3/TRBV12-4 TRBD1 CASSPNHRGVNTEAFF TGTGCCAGCAGCCCAAACCACAGGGGTGTGAACACTGAAGCTTTCTTT
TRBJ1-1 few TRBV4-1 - CASGEFKGAFF TGCGCCAGCGGGGAGTTTAAGGGAGCTTTCTTT
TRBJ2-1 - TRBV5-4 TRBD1 CASSSGDRGYHEQFF TGTGCCAGCAGCTCCGGGGACAGGGGGTACCATGAGCAGTTCTTC
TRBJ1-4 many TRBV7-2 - CASSLGGGSGEKLFF TGTGCCAGCAGCTTAGGGGGGGGCTCGGGCGAAAAACTGTTTTTT
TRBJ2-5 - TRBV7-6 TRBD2 CASSQRTSGLGETQYF TGTGCCAGCAGCCAGAGGACTAGCGGATTGGGGGAGACCCAGTACTTC
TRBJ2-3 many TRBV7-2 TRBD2 CASSLSWAGGEDTQYF TGTGCCAGCAGCTTAAGTTGGGCGGGGGGAGAAGATACGCAGTATTTT
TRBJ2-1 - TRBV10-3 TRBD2 CAIGTSADNEQFF TGTGCCATTGGGACTAGCGCCGACAATGAGCAGTTCTTC
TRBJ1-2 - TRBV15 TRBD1 CATSGPPGQGPYNGYTF TGTGCCACCAGCGGGCCTCCGGGACAGGGGCCTTATAATGGCTACACCTTC
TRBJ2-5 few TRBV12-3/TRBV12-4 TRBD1 CASSLFLDRGGETQYF TGTGCCAGCAGTTTATTCCTCGACAGGGGCGGAGAGACCCAGTACTTC
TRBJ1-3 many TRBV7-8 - CASSLANSGNTIYF TGTGCCAGCAGCTTAGCAAACTCTGGAAACACCATATATTTT
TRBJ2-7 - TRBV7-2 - CASSQPPIFEQYF TGTGCCAGCAGCCAGCCCCCGATATTCGAGCAGTACTTC
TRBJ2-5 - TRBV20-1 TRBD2 CSARPTSTSAQETQYF TGCAGTGCTAGGCCGACTTCAACTAGCGCCCAAGAGACCCAGTACTTC
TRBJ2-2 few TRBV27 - CTSSFSPPRDTGELFF TGTACCAGCAGTTTTTCTCCCCCCCGAGACACCGGGGAGCTGTTTTTT
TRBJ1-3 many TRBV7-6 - CASSLDETGYNTIYF TGTGCCAGCAGCTTAGACGAGACGGGATACAACACCATATATTTT
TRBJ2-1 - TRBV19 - CASSLTGDGYNEQFF TGTGCCAGTAGTCTAACGGGAGACGGTTACAATGAGCAGTTCTTC
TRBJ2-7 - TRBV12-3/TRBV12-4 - CASSPDSGIRSYEQYF TGTGCCAGCAGTCCAGACTCGGGTATTCGGTCCTACGAGCAGTACTTC
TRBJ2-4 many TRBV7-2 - CASSPGLILAKNIQYF TGTGCCAGCAGCCCGGGCCTTATACTGGCCAAAAACATTCAGTACTTC
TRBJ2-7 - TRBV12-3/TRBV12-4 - CASSIGNSYEQYF TGTGCCAGCAGTATCGGGAACTCCTACGAGCAGTACTTC
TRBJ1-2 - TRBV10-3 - CAISEGDMGYTF TGTGCCATCAGTGAGGGGGACATGGGCTACACCTTC
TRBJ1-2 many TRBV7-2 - CASSLQGTNYGYTF TGTGCCAGCAGCTTACAGGGTACTAACTATGGCTACACCTTC
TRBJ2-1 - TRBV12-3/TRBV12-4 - CASSAPGKKFF TGTGCCAGCAGTGCACCGGGCAAAAAGTTCTTC
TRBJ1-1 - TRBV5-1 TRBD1 CASSLRTGLDTEAFF TGCGCCAGCAGCCTTAGGACAGGGTTGGACACTGAAGCTTTCTTT
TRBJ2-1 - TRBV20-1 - CSARANYNEQFF TGCAGTGCTAGAGCCAACTACAATGAGCAGTTCTTC
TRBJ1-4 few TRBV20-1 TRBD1 CSAMTGLGATNEKLFF TGCAGTGCTATGACAGGGTTGGGTGCAACTAATGAAAAACTGTTTTTT
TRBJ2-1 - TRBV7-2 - CASSNRDWNNEQFF TGTGCCAGCAGCAACCGGGACTGGAACAATGAGCAGTTCTTC
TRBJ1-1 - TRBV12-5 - CATRTPPGANTEAFF TGTGCTACCCGAACTCCGCCCGGGGCCAACACTGAAGCTTTCTTT
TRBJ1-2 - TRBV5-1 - CASRQAQDGYTF TGCGCCAGCCGGCAGGCCCAGGATGGCTACACCTTC
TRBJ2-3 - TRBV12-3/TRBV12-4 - CASSRGAADTQYF TGTGCCAGCAGTCGAGGGGCTGCAGATACGCAGTATTTT
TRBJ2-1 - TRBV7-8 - CASSLALEEQFF TGTGCCAGCAGCCTCGCGTTGGAAGAGCAGTTCTTC
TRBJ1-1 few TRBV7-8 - CASSSVRGSDTEAFF TGTGCCAGCAGCTCCGTCCGAGGGTCAGACACTGAAGCTTTCTTT
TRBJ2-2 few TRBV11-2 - CASSLDRWGDSNTGELFF TGTGCCAGCAGCTTAGATCGGTGGGGGGATTCGAACACCGGGGAGCTGTTTTTT
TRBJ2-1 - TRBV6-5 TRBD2 CASSYTTSAYNEQFF TGTGCCAGCAGTTACACAACTAGCGCCTACAATGAGCAGTTCTTC
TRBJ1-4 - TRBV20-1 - CSADVGEKLFF TGCAGTGCAGACGTGGGGGAAAAACTGTTTTTT
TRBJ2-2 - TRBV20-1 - CSARDAQMGYVGELFF TGCAGTGCTAGAGATGCCCAGATGGGTTACGTCGGGGAGCTGTTTTTT